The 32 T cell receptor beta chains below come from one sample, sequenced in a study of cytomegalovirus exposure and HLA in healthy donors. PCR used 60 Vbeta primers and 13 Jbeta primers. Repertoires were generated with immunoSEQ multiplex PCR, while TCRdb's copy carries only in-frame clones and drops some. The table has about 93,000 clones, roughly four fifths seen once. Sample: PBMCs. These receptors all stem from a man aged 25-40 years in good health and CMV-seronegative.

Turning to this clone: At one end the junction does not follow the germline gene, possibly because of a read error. For the CDR3, the DNA is TGTTCCAGCAGCTATGGTCTTGGCCCTCGTCAGCCCCAGCATTTT. It yields the protein CSSSYGLGPRQPQHF. J is TRBJ1-5 and V is TRBV7-9; D not certain. The germline CDR1 and CDR2 sequences are SEHNR and FQNEAQ (reference sequence). This CDR3 comprises 15 residues.

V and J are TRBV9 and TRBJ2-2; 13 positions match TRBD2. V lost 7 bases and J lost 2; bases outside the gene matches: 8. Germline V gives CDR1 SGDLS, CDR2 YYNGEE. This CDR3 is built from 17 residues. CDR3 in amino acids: CASSKGLAGRNTGELFF. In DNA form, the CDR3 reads TGTGCCAGCTCTAAGGGACTAGCGGGGAGAAACACCGGGGAGCTGTTTTTT. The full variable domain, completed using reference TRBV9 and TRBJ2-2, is DSGVTQTPKHLITATGQRVTLRCSPRSGDLSVYWYQQSLDQGLQFLIQYYNGEERAKGNILERFSAQQFPDLHSELNLSSLELGDSALYFCASSKGLAGRNTGELFFGEGSRLTVL.

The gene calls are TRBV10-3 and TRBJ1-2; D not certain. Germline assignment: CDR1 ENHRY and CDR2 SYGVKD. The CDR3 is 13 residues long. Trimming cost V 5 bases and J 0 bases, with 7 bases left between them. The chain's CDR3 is CAISSVPNYGYTF. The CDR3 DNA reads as TGTGCCATCAGTTCGGTGCCTAACTATGGCTACACCTTC.

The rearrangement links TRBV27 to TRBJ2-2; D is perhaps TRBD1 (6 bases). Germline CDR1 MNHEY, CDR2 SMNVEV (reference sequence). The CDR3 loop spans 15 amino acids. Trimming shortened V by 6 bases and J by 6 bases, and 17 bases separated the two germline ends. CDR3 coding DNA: TGTGCCAGCAGGACACAGGGTATCGGGTCCGGGGAGCTGTTTTTT. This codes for CASRTQGIGSGELFF.

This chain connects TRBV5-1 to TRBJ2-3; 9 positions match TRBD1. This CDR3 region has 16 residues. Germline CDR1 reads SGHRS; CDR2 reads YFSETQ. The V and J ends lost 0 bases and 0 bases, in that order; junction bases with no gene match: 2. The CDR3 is CASSLGQGVSTDTQYF. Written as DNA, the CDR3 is TGCGCCAGCAGCTTGGGACAGGGGGTGAGCACAGATACGCAGTATTTT.

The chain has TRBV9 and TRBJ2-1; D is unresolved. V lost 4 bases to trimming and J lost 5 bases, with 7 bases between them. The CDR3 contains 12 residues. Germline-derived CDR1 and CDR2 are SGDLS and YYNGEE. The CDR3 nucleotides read TGTGCCAGCAGCACGAGAGACAATGAGCAGTTCTTC. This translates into CASSTRDNEQFF.

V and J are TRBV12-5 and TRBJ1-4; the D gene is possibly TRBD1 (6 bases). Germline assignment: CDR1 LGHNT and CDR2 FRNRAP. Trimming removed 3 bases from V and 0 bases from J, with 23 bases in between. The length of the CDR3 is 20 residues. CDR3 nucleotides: TGTGCTAGTGGTTTCTATGCGGCCCGGGACACAGGAGCAACTAATGAAAAACTGTTTTTT. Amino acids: CASGFYAARDTGATNEKLFF.

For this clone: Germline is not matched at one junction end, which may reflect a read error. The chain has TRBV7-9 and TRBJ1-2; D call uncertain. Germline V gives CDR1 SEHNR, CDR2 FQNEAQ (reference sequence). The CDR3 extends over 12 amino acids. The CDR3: CSSSLGNSGYTF. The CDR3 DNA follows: TGTTCCAGCAGCTTAGGAAACTCTGGCTACACCTTC.

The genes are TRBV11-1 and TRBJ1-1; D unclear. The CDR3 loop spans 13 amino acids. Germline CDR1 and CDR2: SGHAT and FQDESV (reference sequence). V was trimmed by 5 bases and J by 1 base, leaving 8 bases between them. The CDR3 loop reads CASSRTPNTEAFF. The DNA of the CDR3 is TGTGCCAGCAGCCGAACACCGAACACTGAAGCTTTCTTT. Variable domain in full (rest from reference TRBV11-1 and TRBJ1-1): EAEVAQSPRYKITEKSQAVAFWCDPISGHATLYWYRQILGQGPELLVQFQDESVVDDSQLPKDRFSAERLKGVDSTLKIQPAELGDSAMYLCASSRTPNTEAFFGQGTRLTVV.

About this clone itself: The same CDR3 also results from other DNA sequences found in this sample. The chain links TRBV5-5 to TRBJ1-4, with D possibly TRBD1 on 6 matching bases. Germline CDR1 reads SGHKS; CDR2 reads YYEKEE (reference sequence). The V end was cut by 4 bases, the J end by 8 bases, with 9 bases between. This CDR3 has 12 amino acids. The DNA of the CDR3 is TGTGCCAGCAGCCTACAGGGAGAAAAACTGTTTTTT. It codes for CASSLQGEKLFF.

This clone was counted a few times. CDR3 bases: TGTGCCAGCAGCTCAAACCCCCGGGACAGGGGGTCGTGGAAAGAGACCCAGTACTTC. Its protein is CASSSNPRDRGSWKETQYF. This rearrangement joins TRBV9 to TRBJ2-5, with TRBD1 matching 11 bases. Trimming took 4 bases from V and 3 from J; bases not matched to a gene: 17. Germline CDR1 is SGDLS and CDR2 is YYNGEE. CDR3 length equals 19 residues. Drawing the rest from reference TRBV9 and TRBJ2-5, the complete variable domain is DSGVTQTPKHLITATGQRVTLRCSPRSGDLSVYWYQQSLDQGLQFLIQYYNGEERAKGNILERFSAQQFPDLHSELNLSSLELGDSALYFCASSSNPRDRGSWKETQYFGPGTRLLVL.

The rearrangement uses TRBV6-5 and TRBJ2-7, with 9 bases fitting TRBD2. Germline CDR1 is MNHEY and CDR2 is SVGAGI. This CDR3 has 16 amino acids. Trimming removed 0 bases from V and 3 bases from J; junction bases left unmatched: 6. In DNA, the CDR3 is TGTGCCAGCAGTTACTCGATCAGACTAGCGGTCTACGAGCAGTACTTC. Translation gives CASSYSIRLAVYEQYF.

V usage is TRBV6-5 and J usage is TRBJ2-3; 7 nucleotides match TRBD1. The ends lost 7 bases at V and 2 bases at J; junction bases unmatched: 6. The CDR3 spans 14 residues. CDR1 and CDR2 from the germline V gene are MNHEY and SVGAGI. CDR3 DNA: TGTGCCAGCACCAAGGGACAGTTCACAGATACGCAGTATTTT. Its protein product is CASTKGQFTDTQYF.

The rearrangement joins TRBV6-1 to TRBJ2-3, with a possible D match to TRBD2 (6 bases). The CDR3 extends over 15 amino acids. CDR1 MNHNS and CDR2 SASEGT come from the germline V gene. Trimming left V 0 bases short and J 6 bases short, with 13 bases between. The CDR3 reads CASSEASGRLDTQYF. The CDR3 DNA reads TGTGCCAGCAGTGAAGCGTCTGGGAGGTTGGATACGCAGTATTTT.

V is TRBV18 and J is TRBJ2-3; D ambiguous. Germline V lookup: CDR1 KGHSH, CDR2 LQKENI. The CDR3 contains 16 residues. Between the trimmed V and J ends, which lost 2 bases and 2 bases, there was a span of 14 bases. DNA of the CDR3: TGTGCCAGCTCACCATCTAACGGGTTTTCCACAGATACGCAGTATTTT. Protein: CASSPSNGFSTDTQYF.

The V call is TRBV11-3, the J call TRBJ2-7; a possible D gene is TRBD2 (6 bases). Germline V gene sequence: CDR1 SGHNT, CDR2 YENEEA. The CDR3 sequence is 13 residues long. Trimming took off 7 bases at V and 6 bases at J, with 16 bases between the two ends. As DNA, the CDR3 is TGTGCCAGCACCCCGGGAGTGGAGCTCGAGCAGTACGTC. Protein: CASTPGVELEQYV.

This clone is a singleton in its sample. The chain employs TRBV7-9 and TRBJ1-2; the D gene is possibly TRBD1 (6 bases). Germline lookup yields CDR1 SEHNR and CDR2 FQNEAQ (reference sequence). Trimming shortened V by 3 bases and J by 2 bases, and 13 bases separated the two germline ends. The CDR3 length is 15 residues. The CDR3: CASSFYDRTNYGYTF. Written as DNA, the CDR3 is TGTGCCAGCAGCTTCTACGACAGGACAAACTATGGCTACACCTTC. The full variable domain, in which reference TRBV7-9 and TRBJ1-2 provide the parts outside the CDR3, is DTGVSQNPRHKITKRGQNVTFRCDPISEHNRLYWYRQTLGQGPEFLTYFQNEAQLEKSRLLSDRFSAERPKGSFSTLEIQRTEQGDSAMYLCASSFYDRTNYGYTFGSGTRLTVV.

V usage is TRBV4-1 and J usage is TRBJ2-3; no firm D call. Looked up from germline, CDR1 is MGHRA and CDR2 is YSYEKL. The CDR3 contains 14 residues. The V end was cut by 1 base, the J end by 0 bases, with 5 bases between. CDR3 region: CASSQVTSTDTQYF. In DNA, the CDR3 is TGCGCCAGCAGCCAAGTGACTAGCACAGATACGCAGTATTTT.

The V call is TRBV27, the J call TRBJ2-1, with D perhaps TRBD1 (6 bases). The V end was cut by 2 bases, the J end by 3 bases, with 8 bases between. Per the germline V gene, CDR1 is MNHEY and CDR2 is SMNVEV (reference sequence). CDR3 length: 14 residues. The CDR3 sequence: CASSLGQNYNEQFF. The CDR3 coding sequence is TGTGCCAGCAGTTTAGGACAGAACTACAATGAGCAGTTCTTC.

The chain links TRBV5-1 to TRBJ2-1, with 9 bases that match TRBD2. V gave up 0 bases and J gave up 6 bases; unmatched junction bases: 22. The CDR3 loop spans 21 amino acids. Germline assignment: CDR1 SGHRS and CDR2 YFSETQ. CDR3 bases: TGCGCCAGCAGCTTGGTCATCCGGGGGACGAGCGGGAGGCCGGCGGGCAATGAGCAGTTCTTC. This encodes CASSLVIRGTSGRPAGNEQFF.

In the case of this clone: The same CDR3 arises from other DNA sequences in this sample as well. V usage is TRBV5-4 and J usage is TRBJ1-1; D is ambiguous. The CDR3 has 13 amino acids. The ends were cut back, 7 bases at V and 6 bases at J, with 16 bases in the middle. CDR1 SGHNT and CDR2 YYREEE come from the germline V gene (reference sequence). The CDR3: CASRREGGAEAFF. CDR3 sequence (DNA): TGTGCCAGCCGTAGGGAGGGTGGAGCTGAAGCTTTCTTT.

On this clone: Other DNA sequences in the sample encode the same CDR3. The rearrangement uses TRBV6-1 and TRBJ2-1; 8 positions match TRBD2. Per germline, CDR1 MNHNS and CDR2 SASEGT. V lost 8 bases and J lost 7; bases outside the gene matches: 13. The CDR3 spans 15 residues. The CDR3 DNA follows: TGTGCCAGCGCACGTCCGGGACTAGATGGGAATGAGCAGTTCTTC. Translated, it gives CASARPGLDGNEQFF.

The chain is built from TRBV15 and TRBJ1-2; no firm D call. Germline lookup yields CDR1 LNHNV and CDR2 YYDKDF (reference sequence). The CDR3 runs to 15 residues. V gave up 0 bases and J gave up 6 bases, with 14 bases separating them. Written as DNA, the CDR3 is TGTGCCACCAGCAGAGATGTTCCCCCCACAGATGGCTACACCTTC. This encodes CATSRDVPPTDGYTF.

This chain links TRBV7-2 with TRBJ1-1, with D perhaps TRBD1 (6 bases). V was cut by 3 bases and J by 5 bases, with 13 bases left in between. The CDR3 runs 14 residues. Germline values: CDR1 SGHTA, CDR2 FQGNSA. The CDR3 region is CASSFRGGVTEAFF. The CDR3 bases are TGTGCCAGCAGCTTTAGGGGGGGTGTTACTGAAGCTTTCTTT.

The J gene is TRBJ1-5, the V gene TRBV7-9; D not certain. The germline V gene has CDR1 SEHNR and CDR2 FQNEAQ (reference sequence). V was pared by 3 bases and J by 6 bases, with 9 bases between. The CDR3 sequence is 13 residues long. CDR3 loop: CASSLGVRQPQHF. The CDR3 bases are TGTGCCAGCAGCTTGGGAGTACGTCAGCCCCAGCATTTT.

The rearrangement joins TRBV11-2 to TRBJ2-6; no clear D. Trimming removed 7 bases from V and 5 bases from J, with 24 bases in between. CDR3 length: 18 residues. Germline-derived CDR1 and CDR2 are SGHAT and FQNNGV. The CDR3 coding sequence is TGTGCCAGCACCCAAATCCGATCACAGCCTTCGTGGGCCAACGTCCTGACTTTC. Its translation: CASTQIRSQPSWANVLTF.

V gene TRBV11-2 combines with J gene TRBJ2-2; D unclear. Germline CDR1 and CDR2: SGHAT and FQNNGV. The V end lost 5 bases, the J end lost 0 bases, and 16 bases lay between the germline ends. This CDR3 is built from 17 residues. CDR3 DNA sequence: TGTGCCAGCAGCCCCAAACCCAGGCCCGCGAACACCGGGGAGCTGTTTTTT. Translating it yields CASSPKPRPANTGELFF.

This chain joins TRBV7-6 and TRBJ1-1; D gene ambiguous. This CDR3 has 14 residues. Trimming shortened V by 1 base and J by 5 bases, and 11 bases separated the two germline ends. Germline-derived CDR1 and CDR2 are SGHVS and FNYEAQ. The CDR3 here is CASSLVGVGTEAFF. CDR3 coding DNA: TGTGCCAGCAGCTTAGTCGGGGTGGGGACTGAAGCTTTCTTT.

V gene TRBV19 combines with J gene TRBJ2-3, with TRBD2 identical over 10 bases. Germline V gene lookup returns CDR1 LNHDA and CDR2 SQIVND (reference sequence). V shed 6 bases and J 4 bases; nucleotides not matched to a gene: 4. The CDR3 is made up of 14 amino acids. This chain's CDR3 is CASRSGRVADTQYF. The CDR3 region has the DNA TGTGCCAGTAGAAGCGGGAGGGTCGCAGATACGCAGTATTTT.

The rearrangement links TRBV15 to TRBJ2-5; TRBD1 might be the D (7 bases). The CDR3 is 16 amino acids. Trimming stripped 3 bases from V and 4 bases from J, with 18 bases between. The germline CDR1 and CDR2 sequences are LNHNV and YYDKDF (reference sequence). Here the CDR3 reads CATSSGAGGSPETQYF. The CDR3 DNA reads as TGTGCCACCAGCAGCGGGGCAGGGGGGTCTCCAGAGACCCAGTACTTC.

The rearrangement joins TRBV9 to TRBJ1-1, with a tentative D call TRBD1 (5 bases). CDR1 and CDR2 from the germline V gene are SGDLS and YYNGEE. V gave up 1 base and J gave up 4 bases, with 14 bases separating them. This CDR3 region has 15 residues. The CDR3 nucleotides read TGTGCCAGCAGCGTACGGGGCGCGGGGGGCACTGAAGCTTTCTTT. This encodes CASSVRGAGGTEAFF.

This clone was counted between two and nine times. The CDR3 loop reads CASSLQTGANEKLFF. The CDR3 coding sequence is TGCGCCAGCAGCTTACAAACAGGGGCTAATGAAAAACTGTTTTTT. The chain employs TRBV5-1 and TRBJ1-4; 7 bases align to TRBD1. CDR1 is SGHRS, CDR2 YFSETQ, per germline. CDR3 size: 15 residues. V trimming: 2 bases; J trimming: 3 bases; junction bases outside the gene matches: 4. Based on the CDR3 plus reference TRBV5-1 and TRBJ1-4, the full variable domain is KAGVTQTPRYLIKTRGQQVTLSCSPISGHRSVSWYQQTPGQGLQFLFEYFSETQRNKGNFPGRFSGRQFSNSRSEMNVSTLELGDSALYLCASSLQTGANEKLFFGSGTQLSVL.